This TCR beta chain was captured by sequencing in a study of shared clonotypes between healthy human individuals. Regarding the study as a whole: Clonotype sharing across donors was expected to vary with sequencing depth. Represented diversity, genetic and exposure-history alike, was limited by few donors.

This CDR3 comprises 15 residues. CDR1 is SQVTM and CDR2 is ANQGSEA in the germline V gene. Trimming removed 6 bases from V and 7 bases from J; junction bases left unmatched: 14. Sequencing was at deep level. The repertoire was sequenced with immunoSEQ multiplex PCR; TCRdb's copy has only in-frame clones and lacks some. The repertoire holds about 600,000 clones, 97% seen once, with 0.045% to 0.06% in the top ten. In the case of this clone: Its specificity is not known.

Input material: naive CD4+ T cells sorted from blood. Documented subset: CD45RA+ positively selected. This TCR was sampled from a woman aged 30 to 39 in good health. V and J are TRBV29-1 and TRBJ2-1; 8 nucleotides align to TRBD2. CDR3 in DNA: TGCAGCGTACCACAACCGCCCAGCGGGAGTAATGAGCAGTTCTTC. It yields the protein CSVPQPPSGSNEQFF.